These T cell receptor beta chains were read from a single sample in a study of cytomegalovirus exposure and HLA in healthy donors. Sequencing was performed with immunoSEQ multiplex PCR; in TCRdb, only in-frame clones are kept and a portion is missing. The sample includes 90,000 to 130,000 clones, 79% of them seen just once. Sequencing was carried out using PBMCs. These receptors all come from a man younger than 45 in good health and CMV-seropositive. CDR3s include the opening cysteine and the closing phenylalanine or tryptophan. D genes are given only for firm matches. Only some rows state a clone size, as once, few, many or a class for expanded clones.

DNA,CDR3,D,size,J,V
TGTGCCTGGAGACCTGACAGTCTCGGGAGTGGCTACACCTTC,CAWRPDSLGSGYTF,NA,NA,TRBJ1-2,TRBV30
TGTGCCAGCAGCACCGGGACAACGGCTTTCTACGAGCAGTACTTC,CASSTGTTAFYEQYF,NA,NA,TRBJ2-7,TRBV6-6
TGTGCCATCAGTGAAGGGGGCGCTAACCTGAACACTGAAGCTTTCTTT,CAISEGGANLNTEAFF,TRBD1,NA,TRBJ1-1,TRBV10-3
TGTGCCAGCAGCTTAGTTTCGGCGGGGGGACTCACAGATACGCAGTATTTT,CASSLVSAGGLTDTQYF,TRBD2,NA,TRBJ2-3,TRBV11-2
TGTGCCAGTAGTACCCAGTGGCCCTTGAACACTGAAGCTTTCTTT,CASSTQWPLNTEAFF,NA,few,TRBJ1-1,TRBV19
TGCGCCAGCAGCTACGGACAGGACTCGAACACCGGGGAGCTGTTTTTT,CASSYGQDSNTGELFF,TRBD1,NA,TRBJ2-2,TRBV5-1
TGTGCCAGCAAGGAGCAAGCCGGGGAGCTGTTTTTT,CASKEQAGELFF,NA,NA,TRBJ2-2,TRBV5-4
TGTGCCAGCAGCGGGGCGACAGGACCGGGTAGCAATCAGCCCCAGCATTTT,CASSGATGPGSNQPQHF,NA,NA,TRBJ1-5,TRBV7-8
TGTGCCATCAGTGAAGGACTAGCCGGAGGCGAGCAGTACTTC,CAISEGLAGGEQYF,TRBD2,NA,TRBJ2-7,TRBV10-3
TGTGCCAGCAGCTTCCCGGGAGGGGAGCTGTTTTTT,CASSFPGGELFF,NA,NA,TRBJ2-2,TRBV7-9
TGCGCCAGCAGCTTGATGACTAGCGGGGGATACAATGAGCAGTTCTTC,CASSLMTSGGYNEQFF,TRBD2,NA,TRBJ2-1,TRBV5-1
TGCGCCAGCAGCACCACGGGGGGCGGGACAGATACGCAGTATTTT,CASSTTGGGTDTQYF,NA,once,TRBJ2-3,TRBV5-1
TGTGCCAGCAGCTCCACGACTAGCGGGGTCCCAGATACGCAGTATTTT,CASSSTTSGVPDTQYF,TRBD2,NA,TRBJ2-3,TRBV13
TGTGCCAGCAGTGAAAGCGTCGCAGTATCCGCCCACTTT,CASSESVAVSAHF,NA,NA,TRBJ1-6,TRBV6-1
TGTGCCAGCAGCCCCACCCGGGGATACTATGGCTACACCTTC,CASSPTRGYYGYTF,NA,once,TRBJ1-2,TRBV11-3
TGTGCCAGCAGCCTCCACAGGGCAGATACGCAGTATTTT,CASSLHRADTQYF,NA,NA,TRBJ2-3,TRBV7-2
TGCGCCAGCAGCCCTACGCCGCGACAGGGCTCTGGAAACACCATATATTTT,CASSPTPRQGSGNTIYF,TRBD1,few,TRBJ1-3,TRBV5-1
TGTGCCAGTAGTATAGGGACAGCATCCTACGAGCAGTACTTC,CASSIGTASYEQYF,NA,NA,TRBJ2-7,TRBV19
TGTTCCAGCAGCCCGAGTCAAGTAACAGGGAAAAACATTCAGTACTTC,CSSSPSQVTGKNIQYF,NA,NA,TRBJ2-4,TRBV7-9